The 31 T cell receptor beta chains below all came from one sample that was sequenced in a study of blood T cells in healthy people across ages. The use of a sample-barcoded 5' primer and a J-beta primer mix characterized a second PCR of roughly 6 to 11 cycles. Using its own MiXCR run on the 5' RACE reads, TCRdb lists one record per CDR3 protein. The table includes roughly 500,000 distinct CDR3 sequences, about 26% detected once. Sequenced: blood. The origin of the receptors is an older woman in good health.

This rearrangement joins TRBV20-1 to TRBJ1-2, with unresolved D. Germline loops: CDR1 DFQATT, CDR2 SNEGSKA (reference sequence). V shed 2 bases and J shed 6 bases, with 10 bases lying between them. CDR3 length: 12 amino acids. CDR3 bases: TGCAGTGCTAGATGGCTGGGGAATGGCTACACCTTC. This sequence encodes CSARWLGNGYTF.

This clonotype has more than one count but fewer than ten. The genes are TRBV14 and TRBJ2-5, with 9 bases identical to TRBD1. The germline V gene encodes CDR1 SGHDN and CDR2 FVKESK. The junction had 13 bases not matched to a gene; V was cut back by 3 bases and J by 5 bases. CDR3 length: 17 amino acids. The CDR3 region is CASSHSTGGPREETQYF. In DNA, the CDR3 is TGTGCCAGCAGCCATTCGACAGGGGGGCCTCGGGAGGAGACCCAGTACTTC.

This chain connects TRBV5-1 to TRBJ1-2, with TRBD1 matching over 8 bases. The CDR3 runs to 14 residues. V trimming: 2 bases; J trimming: 8 bases; junction bases outside the gene matches: 8. CDR1 is SGHRS, CDR2 YFSETQ, per germline. As DNA, the CDR3 is TGCGCCAGCAGCTTTTTCACAGGGGGTGAGGGCTACACCTTC. Protein product: CASSFFTGGEGYTF. Combining the CDR3 with reference TRBV5-1 and TRBJ1-2 gives the whole variable domain KAGVTQTPRYLIKTRGQQVTLSCSPISGHRSVSWYQQTPGQGLQFLFEYFSETQRNKGNFPGRFSGRQFSNSRSEMNVSTLELGDSALYLCASSFFTGGEGYTFGSGTRLTVV.

This clonotype was recorded a few times. The rearrangement joins TRBV14 to TRBJ2-5; D gene uncertain. In germline, CDR1 is SGHDN, CDR2 FVKESK. The CDR3 totals 15 residues. Trimming pared 4 bases from V and 2 bases from J, leaving 14 bases between. As DNA, the CDR3 is TGTGCCAGCAGCCTTACTCCTAGGAATCAAGAGACCCAGTACTTC. Residues: CASSLTPRNQETQYF.

There are a few counts of this clonotype. The chain carries TRBV12-3 or TRBV12-4 and TRBJ2-7, with D unclear. V was shortened by 7 bases and J by 5 bases, with 18 bases between the two germline ends. The CDR3 is 14 residues long. CDR3 coding DNA: TGTGCCAGCACGGGCGACTCGACGCTCCACGAGCAGTACTTC. It yields the protein CASTGDSTLHEQYF.

The sample holds a few counts of this clonotype. CDR3 nucleotide sequence: TGTGCCAGCAGTTTGGGGGGGGCCTCGGCCGGGGAGCTGTTTTTT. Amino acid sequence: CASSLGGASAGELFF. The V gene is TRBV27, the J gene TRBJ2-2, with TRBD2 as a possible D gene (7 bases). From germline, CDR1 is MNHEY and CDR2 SMNVEV (reference sequence). V was cut by 3 bases and J by 6 bases, with 14 bases left in between. There are 15 residues in the CDR3.

The chain combines TRBV7-9 with TRBJ2-5, with a possible D match to TRBD1 (5 bases). Germline V gene lookup returns CDR1 SEHNR and CDR2 FQNEAQ (reference sequence). V lost 2 bases and J lost 3, with 22 bases in between. The CDR3 extends over 18 amino acids. The CDR3 spells CASSLKRSGAGDEETQYF. For the CDR3, the DNA is TGTGCCAGCAGCTTAAAGAGGTCTGGGGCAGGAGACGAAGAGACCCAGTACTTC.

This clonotype has a handful of counts. The chain links TRBV10-3 to TRBJ1-5, with D tentatively TRBD1 (6 bases). Germline CDR1 reads ENHRY; CDR2 reads SYGVKD. V dropped 2 bases and J dropped 6 bases, with 8 bases sitting between them. The CDR3 sequence is 13 residues long. CDR3 bases: TGTGCCATCAGTGAGCAGGGGCCTCAGCCCCAGCATTTT. Translating it yields CAISEQGPQPQHF.

This clonotype showed up just a few times. The CDR3 DNA reads TGTGCCAGCAGCACGACGGTCACGGGACTGTTTTTT. This sequence encodes CASSTTVTGLFF. V usage is TRBV6-2 or TRBV6-3 and J usage is TRBJ1-4, with unresolved D. Germline lookup yields CDR1 MNHEY and CDR2 SVGEGT. Trimming shortened V by 6 bases and J by 13 bases, and 15 bases separated the two germline ends. This CDR3 spans 12 amino acids.

The chain couples TRBV7-9 to TRBJ1-5; no clear D gene. The germline gives CDR1 SEHNR, CDR2 FQNEAQ (reference sequence). This CDR3 is built from 18 residues. V was shortened by 1 base and J by 1 base, with 17 bases between the two germline ends. As DNA, the CDR3 is TGTGCCAGCAGCTTAGGGATCGGGTCCCCAGTAAGCAATCAGCCCCAGCATTTT. It encodes CASSLGIGSPVSNQPQHF.

This clonotype was recorded a few times. The chain is built from TRBV6-1 and TRBJ1-4; the D gene is possibly TRBD1 (6 bases). CDR1 MNHNS and CDR2 SASEGT come from the germline V gene. The CDR3 spans 13 residues. V was cut by 3 bases and J by 10 bases, with 12 bases left in between. CDR3 residues: CASSEGAQRKLFF. CDR3 coding DNA: TGTGCCAGCAGTGAGGGGGCGCAGAGAAAACTGTTTTTT.

V and J are TRBV12-3 or TRBV12-4 and TRBJ2-1; TRBD2 agrees at 9 bases. The CDR3 length is 14 residues. J lost 7 bases, V lost 5 bases, and 6 bases had no gene match. Written as DNA, the CDR3 is TGTGCCAGCAGTCTCGGGACTAGCATGAATGAGCAGTTCTTC. It is translated as CASSLGTSMNEQFF.

This clonotype appeared many times. The gene calls are TRBV18 and TRBJ1-1; D uncertain. This CDR3 is 12 amino acids long. Germline loops: CDR1 KGHSH, CDR2 LQKENI. Trimming pared 2 bases from V and 5 bases from J, leaving 6 bases between. The CDR3 reads CASSPSRTEAFF. The CDR3 nucleotides are TGTGCCAGCTCACCATCAAGAACTGAAGCTTTCTTT.

In this sample, this clonotype turned up a few times. CDR3 bases: TGTGCCAGCAGTGACGGACTAGCGGGGGACACCGGGGAGCTGTTTTTT. Translating it yields CASSDGLAGDTGELFF. This sequence joins TRBV6-2 or TRBV6-3 and TRBJ2-2; 13 bases agree with TRBD2. Germline-derived CDR1 and CDR2 are MNHEY and SVGEGT. V dropped 5 bases and J dropped 3; count of bases not matched to a gene: 3. This CDR3 region has 16 residues.

The chain employs TRBV29-1 and TRBJ2-3, with 12 nucleotides matching TRBD2. This CDR3 spans 18 amino acids. The J segment lost 2 bases and the V segment lost 2 bases, leaving 11 bases of the junction unmatched. Germline CDR1 SQVTM, CDR2 ANQGSEA. DNA of the CDR3: TGCAGCGTTGAACCCCGACCTAGGACTAGCGGGGTCACAGATACGCAGTATTTT. Protein sequence: CSVEPRPRTSGVTDTQYF.

The V and J genes are TRBV7-9 and TRBJ1-6; tentative D call: TRBD1 (6 bases). The V gene lost 2 bases and the J gene lost 6 bases, with 11 bases spanning the gap. The germline CDR1 and CDR2 sequences are SEHNR and FQNEAQ (reference sequence). The CDR3 has 15 residues. CDR3 sequence: CASSLQDSSNSPLHF. The CDR3, as DNA: TGTGCCAGCAGCTTACAGGACAGTAGTAATTCACCCCTCCACTTT.

This clonotype occurred a few times. V usage is TRBV24-1 and J usage is TRBJ2-6; D is perhaps TRBD1 (5 bases). Trimming removed 10 bases from V and 2 bases from J, with 5 bases in between. The germline V gene encodes CDR1 KGHDR and CDR2 SFDVKD. The CDR3 length is 12 residues. CDR3: CATGAGANVLTF. CDR3 DNA sequence: TGTGCCACAGGGGCTGGGGCCAACGTCCTGACTTTC.

This clonotype showed up just a few times. The chain links TRBV7-2 to TRBJ2-5, with a tentative D call TRBD2 (6 bases). V shed 5 bases and J shed 5 bases, with 18 bases lying between them. CDR1 and CDR2 from the germline V gene are SGHTA and FQGNSA. The CDR3 has 15 amino acids. The CDR3 sequence: CASSRRVGGRETQYF. The CDR3 DNA reads TGTGCCAGCAGCCGCCGGGTGGGGGGACGGGAGACCCAGTACTTC.

The gene calls are TRBV6-2 or TRBV6-3 and TRBJ2-2, with a weak D call TRBD1 (6 bases). The V end lost 2 bases, the J end lost 14 bases, and 24 bases lay between the germline ends. Germline loops: CDR1 MNHEY, CDR2 SVGEGT. The CDR3 consists of 16 residues. The CDR3 spells CASSYEQGSTSYLLFF. In nucleotides, the CDR3 is TGTGCCAGCAGTTACGAACAGGGTAGTACCTCCTATCTTCTGTTTTTT.

This clonotype has just a few counts. The rearrangement links TRBV2 to TRBJ2-7; 9 bases line up with TRBD2. The germline V gene encodes CDR1 SNHLY and CDR2 FYNNEI. The CDR3 consists of 14 residues. Losses at the gene ends were 3 bases for V and 5 bases for J; bases not matched to a gene: 5. CDR3 bases: TGTGCCAGCAGTGAGACTAGCGGTTTCAACGAGCAGTACTTC. This translates into CASSETSGFNEQYF.

To note about this clonotype: At one of its ends the junction is not consistent with the germline gene, which may arise from a read error. V and J are TRBV20-1 and TRBJ2-5; 15 bases align to TRBD2. The DNA end favors TRBJ2-1, so the J call may be wrong. The CDR3 extends over 18 amino acids. From germline, CDR1 is DFQATT and CDR2 SNEGSKA (reference sequence). The CDR3 reads CGASPGTSGGSSYNEQFF. As DNA, the CDR3 is TGCGGTGCTAGTCCCGGGACTAGCGGGGGGTCCTCCTACAATGAGCAGTTCTTC.

This clonotype has more than one count but fewer than ten. The genes are TRBV4-2 and TRBJ2-5, with D possibly being TRBD2 (5 bases). V shed 0 bases and J shed 5 bases, with 13 bases lying between them. Germline CDR1 is LGHNA and CDR2 is YNFKEQ. This CDR3 region has 15 residues. CDR3 DNA sequence: TGTGCCAGCAGCCAAGAGGGATCGGGGTTGGAGACCCAGTACTTC. Encoded protein: CASSQEGSGLETQYF.

The chain carries TRBV7-9 and TRBJ2-5; either TRBD1 or TRBD2 may fit D (6 bases each). The CDR3 totals 14 residues. Germline V gene data show CDR1 as SEHNR and CDR2 as FQNEAQ (reference sequence). The germline V and J ends were trimmed by 1 base and 5 bases, with 11 bases remaining between them. The CDR3: CASSLVGGMETQYF. DNA of the CDR3: TGTGCCAGCAGCTTAGTAGGGGGGATGGAGACCCAGTACTTC.

This chain joins TRBV7-9 and TRBJ1-2; no clear D. The germline V gene encodes CDR1 SEHNR and CDR2 FQNEAQ (reference sequence). CDR3 length equals 14 residues. Trimming took off 0 bases at V and 2 bases at J, with 7 bases between the two ends. In DNA, the CDR3 is TGTGCCAGCAGCTTAGCGGTCCAGAACTATGGCTACACCTTC. Protein product: CASSLAVQNYGYTF.

This clonotype was counted only a few times. The V call is TRBV7-8, the J call TRBJ1-6, with TRBD1 matching over 8 bases. The CDR3 has 14 amino acids. Germline assignment: CDR1 SGHVS and CDR2 FQNEAQ. The junction had 5 bases not matched to a gene; V was cut back by 5 bases and J by 8 bases. CDR3 amino acids: CASSARQGYSPLHF. The CDR3 DNA reads TGTGCCAGCAGCGCCCGACAGGGGTATTCACCCCTCCACTTT. Based on the CDR3 plus reference TRBV7-8 and TRBJ1-6, the full variable domain is GAGVSQSPRYKVAKRGQDVALRCDPISGHVSLFWYQQALGQGPEFLTYFQNEAQLDKSGLPSDRFFAERPEGSVSTLKIQRTQQEDSAVYLCASSARQGYSPLHFGNGTRLTVT.

The sample holds a few counts of this clonotype. The V gene is TRBV12-3 or TRBV12-4, the J gene TRBJ1-4; 9 bases align to TRBD1. This CDR3 has 16 amino acids. V lost 6 bases, J lost 8 bases, and 13 bases stayed unmatched. The chain's CDR3 is CASRKSPGQGYEKLFF. Written as DNA, the CDR3 is TGTGCCAGCAGAAAATCGCCGGGACAGGGTTACGAAAAACTGTTTTTT.

In this sample, this clonotype turned up many times. The chain couples TRBV27 to TRBJ2-2; the D is unclear. The length of the CDR3 is 13 residues. Germline CDR1 and CDR2: MNHEY and SMNVEV (reference sequence). Trimming left V 8 bases short and J 2 bases short, with 9 bases between. The CDR3 sequence: CASSPGNTGELFF. In nucleotides, the CDR3 is TGTGCCAGCTCGCCCGGAAACACCGGGGAGCTGTTTTTT.

The chain carries TRBV5-1 and TRBJ1-2; D is uncertain. Germline V CDR1 and CDR2: SGHRS, YFSETQ. Trimming cost V 0 bases and J 4 bases, with 10 bases left between them. This CDR3 has 14 amino acids. This chain's CDR3 is CASSLDPAGYGYTF. CDR3 DNA: TGCGCCAGCAGCTTGGACCCGGCGGGCTATGGCTACACCTTC.

The DNA of the CDR3 is TGCAGCGTCAAGGACAGGGCAGAGACCCAGTACTTC. Its translation is CSVKDRAETQYF. The chain joins TRBV29-1 to TRBJ2-5; 8 positions agree with TRBD1. CDR1 is SQVTM, CDR2 ANQGSEA, per germline. This CDR3 has 12 amino acids. Trimming cost V 6 bases and J 4 bases; bases outside gene matches: 4.

V usage is TRBV20-1 and J usage is TRBJ2-7; a weak D match, TRBD1 (6 bases). Trimming stripped 2 bases from V and 1 base from J, with 9 bases between. The CDR3 loop spans 13 amino acids. Germline-derived CDR1 and CDR2 are DFQATT and SNEGSKA (reference sequence). The CDR3 DNA follows: TGCAGTGCTAGACAGGGACAATCCTACGAGCAGTACTTC. It yields the protein CSARQGQSYEQYF.

This chain links TRBV29-1 with TRBJ2-1; 11 positions match TRBD2. The germline V gene encodes CDR1 SQVTM and CDR2 ANQGSEA. The J segment lost 1 base and the V segment lost 5 bases, leaving 4 bases of the junction unmatched. The CDR3 has 15 amino acids. The CDR3 spells CSVLGLADSYNEQFF. The CDR3 region has the DNA TGCAGCGTTCTGGGACTAGCGGATTCCTACAATGAGCAGTTCTTC.